This T cell receptor beta chain is from a study of T cells in Graves' hyperthyroidism and ophthalmopathy. The study left out patients who had uncontrolled infection, other autoimmune disease, pregnancy or lactation. Orbital computed tomography and thyroid ultrasound, together with serum TRAb and thyroxine and clinical symptoms, were used for diagnoses. Amplified TCR beta CDR3 regions derived from RNA transcripts. First-round RT-PCR targeting the TCR CDR3 was performed with the HTBI primer set. TCRdb independently ran MiXCR on the multiplex PCR reads; one entry per CDR3 protein. In the table there are approximately 640,000 distinct CDR3 sequences, 40% to 55% of which are singletons. General study points: Most thyroid clonotypes expanded above 0.001 appeared in blood too. Ophthalmopathy and stable hyperthyroidism were separated by a 13 V-J model.

CDR3 length: 14 residues. V shed 3 bases and J 6 bases; nucleotides not matched to a gene: 7. Germline V gives CDR1 SQVTM, CDR2 ANQGSEA. With respect to this clonotype: What it binds is unknown.

Sequencing input: peripheral blood or thyroid tissue (not recorded which). The receptor's source is an adult man with Graves' disease, either hyperthyroidism or ophthalmopathy (not recorded which). The chain employs TRBV29-1 and TRBJ2-3; 9 bases align to TRBD2. The chain's CDR3 is CSVDVAGGGDTQYF. In nucleotides, the CDR3 is TGCAGCGTTGATGTGGCGGGAGGGGGCGATACGCAGTATTTT.